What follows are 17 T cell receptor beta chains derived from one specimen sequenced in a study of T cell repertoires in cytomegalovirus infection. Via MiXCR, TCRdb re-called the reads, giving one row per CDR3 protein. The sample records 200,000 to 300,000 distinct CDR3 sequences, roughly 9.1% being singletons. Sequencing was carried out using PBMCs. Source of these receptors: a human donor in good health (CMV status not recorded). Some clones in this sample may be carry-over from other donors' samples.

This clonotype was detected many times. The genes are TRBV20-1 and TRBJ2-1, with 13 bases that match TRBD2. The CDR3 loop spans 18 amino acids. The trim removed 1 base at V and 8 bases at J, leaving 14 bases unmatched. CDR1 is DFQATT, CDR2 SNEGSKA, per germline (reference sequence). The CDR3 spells CSARVQLPGLAGRYEQFF. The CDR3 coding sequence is TGCAGTGCTAGAGTCCAATTGCCGGGACTAGCGGGAAGGTATGAGCAGTTCTTC.

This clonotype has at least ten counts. The CDR3 here is CASSPIRLLSGNTIYF. DNA of the CDR3: TGTGCCAGCAGCCCGATCAGGTTACTCTCTGGAAACACCATATATTTT. The chain carries TRBV7-2 and TRBJ1-3; D is unclear. This CDR3 spans 16 amino acids. Germline V gene data show CDR1 as SGHTA and CDR2 as FQGNSA. Trimming cost V 5 bases and J 0 bases, with 14 bases left between them.

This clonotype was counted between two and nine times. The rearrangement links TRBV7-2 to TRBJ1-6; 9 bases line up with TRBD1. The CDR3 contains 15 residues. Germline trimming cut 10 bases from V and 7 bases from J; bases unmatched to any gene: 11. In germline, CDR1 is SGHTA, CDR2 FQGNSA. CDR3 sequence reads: CATRQGDGRNSPLHF. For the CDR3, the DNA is TGTGCCACCCGACAGGGGGACGGGCGAAATTCACCCCTCCACTTT.

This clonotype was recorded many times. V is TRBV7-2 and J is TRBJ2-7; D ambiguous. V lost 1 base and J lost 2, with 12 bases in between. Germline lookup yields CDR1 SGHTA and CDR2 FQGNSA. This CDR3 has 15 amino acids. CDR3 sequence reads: CASSLVPRLAYEQYF. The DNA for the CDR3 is TGTGCCAGCAGCTTAGTGCCTAGGCTAGCCTACGAGCAGTACTTC.

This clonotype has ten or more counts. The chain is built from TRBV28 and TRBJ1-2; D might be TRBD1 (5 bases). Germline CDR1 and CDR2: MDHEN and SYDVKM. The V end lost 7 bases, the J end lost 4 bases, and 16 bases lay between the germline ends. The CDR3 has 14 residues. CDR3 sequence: CASTLQWGSYGYTF. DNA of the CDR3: TGTGCCAGCACCTTACAGTGGGGGAGCTATGGCTACACCTTC.

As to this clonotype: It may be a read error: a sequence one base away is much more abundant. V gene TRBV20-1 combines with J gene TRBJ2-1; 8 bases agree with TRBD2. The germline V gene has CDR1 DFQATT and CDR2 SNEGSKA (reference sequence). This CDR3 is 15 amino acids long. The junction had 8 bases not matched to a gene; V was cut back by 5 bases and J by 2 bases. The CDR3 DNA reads TGCAGTGCTCCCCAAGCCGGGAGGGCCTACAATGAGCAGTTCTTC. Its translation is CSAPQAGRAYNEQFF.

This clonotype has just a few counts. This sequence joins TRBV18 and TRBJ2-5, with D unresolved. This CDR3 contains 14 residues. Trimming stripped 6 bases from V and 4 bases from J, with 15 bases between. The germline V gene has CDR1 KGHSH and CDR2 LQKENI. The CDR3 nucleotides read TGTGCCAGCTCGCAATACTTCGACCGAGAGACCCAGTACTTC. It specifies CASSQYFDRETQYF.

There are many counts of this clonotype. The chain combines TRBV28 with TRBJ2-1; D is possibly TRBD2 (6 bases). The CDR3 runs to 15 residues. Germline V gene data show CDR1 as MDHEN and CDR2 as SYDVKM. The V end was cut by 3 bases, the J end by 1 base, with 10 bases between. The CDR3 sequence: CASSFAGRSYNEQFF. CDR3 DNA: TGTGCCAGCAGTTTCGCAGGGAGGTCCTACAATGAGCAGTTCTTC.

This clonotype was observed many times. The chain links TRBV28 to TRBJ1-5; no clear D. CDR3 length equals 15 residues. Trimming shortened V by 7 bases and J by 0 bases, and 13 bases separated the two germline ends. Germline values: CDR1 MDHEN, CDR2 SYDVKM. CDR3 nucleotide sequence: TGTGCCAGCATCCTCGACATGGTTAGCAATCAGCCCCAGCATTTT. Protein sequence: CASILDMVSNQPQHF.

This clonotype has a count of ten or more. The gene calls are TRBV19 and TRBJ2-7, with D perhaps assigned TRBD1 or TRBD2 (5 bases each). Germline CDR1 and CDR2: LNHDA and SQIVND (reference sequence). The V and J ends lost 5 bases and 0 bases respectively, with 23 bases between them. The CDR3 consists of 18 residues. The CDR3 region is CASSYGASSQLRSYEQYF. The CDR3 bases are TGTGCCAGTAGTTACGGGGCCAGTTCCCAATTGCGCTCCTACGAGCAGTACTTC.

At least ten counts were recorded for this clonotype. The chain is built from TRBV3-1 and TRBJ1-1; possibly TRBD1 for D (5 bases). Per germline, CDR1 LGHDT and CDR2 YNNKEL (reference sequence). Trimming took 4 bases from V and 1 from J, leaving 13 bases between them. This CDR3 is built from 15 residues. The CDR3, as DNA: TGTGCCAGCAGCCCCCGCGGGGCAGGGAACACTGAAGCTTTCTTT. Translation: CASSPRGAGNTEAFF.

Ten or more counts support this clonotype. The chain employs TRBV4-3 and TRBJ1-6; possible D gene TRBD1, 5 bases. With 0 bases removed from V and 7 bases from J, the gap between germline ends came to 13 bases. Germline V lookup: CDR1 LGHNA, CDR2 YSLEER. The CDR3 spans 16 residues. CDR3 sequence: CASSQDHGRANSPLHF. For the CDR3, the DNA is TGCGCCAGCAGCCAAGATCACGGCAGGGCGAATTCACCCCTCCACTTT.

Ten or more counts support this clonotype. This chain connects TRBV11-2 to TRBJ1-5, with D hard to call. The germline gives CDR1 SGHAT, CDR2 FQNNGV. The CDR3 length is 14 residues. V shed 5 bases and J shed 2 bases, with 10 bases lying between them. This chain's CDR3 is CASSPAGGNQPQHF. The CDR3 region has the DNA TGTGCCAGCAGCCCCGCGGGTGGCAATCAGCCCCAGCATTTT.

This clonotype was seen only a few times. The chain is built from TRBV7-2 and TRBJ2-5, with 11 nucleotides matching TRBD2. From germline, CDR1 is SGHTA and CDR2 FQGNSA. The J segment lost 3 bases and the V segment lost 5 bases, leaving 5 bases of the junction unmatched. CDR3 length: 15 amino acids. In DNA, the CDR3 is TGTGCCAGCAGCGCCCTACTAGCGGGAGAAGAGACCCAGTACTTC. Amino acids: CASSALLAGEETQYF.

The CDR3: CASSLAGATRGIQYF. For the CDR3, the DNA is TGCGCCAGCAGCCTGGCGGGAGCCACGAGGGGCATTCAGTACTTC. The chain recombines TRBV4-3 with TRBJ2-4; 7 positions match TRBD2. The CDR3 runs to 15 residues. After removal of 4 bases from V and 9 bases from J, the junction contained 12 bases not matched to a gene. CDR1 and CDR2 from the germline V gene are LGHNA and YSLEER.

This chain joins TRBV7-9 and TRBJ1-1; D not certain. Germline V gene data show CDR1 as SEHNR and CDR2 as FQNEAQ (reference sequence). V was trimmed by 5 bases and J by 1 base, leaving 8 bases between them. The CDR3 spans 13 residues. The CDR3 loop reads CASSLTPNTEAFF. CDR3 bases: TGTGCCAGCAGCCTAACACCGAACACTGAAGCTTTCTTT.

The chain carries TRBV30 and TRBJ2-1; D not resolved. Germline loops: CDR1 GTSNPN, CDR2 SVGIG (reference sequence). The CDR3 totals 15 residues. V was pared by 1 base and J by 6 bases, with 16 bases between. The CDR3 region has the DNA TGTGCCTGGAGTGGCGACAACGCTGGTATCAATGAGCAGTTCTTC. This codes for CAWSGDNAGINEQFF. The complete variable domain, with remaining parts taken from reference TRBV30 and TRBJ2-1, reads SQTIHQWPATLVQPVGSPLSLECTVEGTSNPNLYWYRQAAGRGLQLLFYSVGIGQISSEVPQNLSASRPQDRQFILSSKKLLLSDSGFYLCAWSGDNAGINEQFFGPGTRLTVL.